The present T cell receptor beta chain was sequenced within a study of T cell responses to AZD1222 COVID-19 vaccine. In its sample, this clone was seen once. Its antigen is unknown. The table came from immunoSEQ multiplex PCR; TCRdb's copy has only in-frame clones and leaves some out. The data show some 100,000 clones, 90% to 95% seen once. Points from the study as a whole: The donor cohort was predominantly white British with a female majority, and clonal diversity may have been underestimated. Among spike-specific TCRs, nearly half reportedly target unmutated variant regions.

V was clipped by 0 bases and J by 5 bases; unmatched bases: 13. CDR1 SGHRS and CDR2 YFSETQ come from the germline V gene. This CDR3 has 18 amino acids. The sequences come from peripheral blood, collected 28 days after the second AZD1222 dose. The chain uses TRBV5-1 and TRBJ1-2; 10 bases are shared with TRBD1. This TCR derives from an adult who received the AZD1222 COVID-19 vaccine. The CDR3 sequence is CASSLARDRGRDNYGYTF. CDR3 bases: TGCGCCAGCAGCTTGGCCCGGGACAGGGGCCGCGATAATTATGGCTACACCTTC. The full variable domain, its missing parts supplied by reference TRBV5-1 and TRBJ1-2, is KAGVTQTPRYLIKTRGQQVTLSCSPISGHRSVSWYQQTPGQGLQFLFEYFSETQRNKGNFPGRFSGRQFSNSRSEMNVSTLELGDSALYLCASSLARDRGRDNYGYTFGSGTRLTVV.